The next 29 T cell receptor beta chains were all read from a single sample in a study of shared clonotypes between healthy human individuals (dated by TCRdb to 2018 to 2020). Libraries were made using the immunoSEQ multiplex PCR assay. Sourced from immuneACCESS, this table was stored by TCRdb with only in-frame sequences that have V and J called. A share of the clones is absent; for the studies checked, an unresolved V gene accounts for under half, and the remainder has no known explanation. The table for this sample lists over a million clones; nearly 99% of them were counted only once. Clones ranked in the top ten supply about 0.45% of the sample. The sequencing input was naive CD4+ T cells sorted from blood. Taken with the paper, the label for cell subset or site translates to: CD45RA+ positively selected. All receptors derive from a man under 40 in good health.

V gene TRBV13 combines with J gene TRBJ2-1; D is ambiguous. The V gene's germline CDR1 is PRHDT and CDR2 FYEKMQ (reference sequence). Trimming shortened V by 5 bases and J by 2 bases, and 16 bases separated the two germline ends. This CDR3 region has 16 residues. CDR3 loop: CASSVLGAHTYNEQFF. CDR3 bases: TGTGCCAGCAGCGTACTCGGCGCGCACACCTACAATGAGCAGTTCTTC.

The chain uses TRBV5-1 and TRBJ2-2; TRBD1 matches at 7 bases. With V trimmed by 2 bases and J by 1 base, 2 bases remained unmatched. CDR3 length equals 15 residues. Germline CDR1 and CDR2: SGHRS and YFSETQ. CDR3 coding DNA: TGCGCCAGCAGCTTCAGGGGGTTGAACACCGGGGAGCTGTTTTTT. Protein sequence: CASSFRGLNTGELFF.

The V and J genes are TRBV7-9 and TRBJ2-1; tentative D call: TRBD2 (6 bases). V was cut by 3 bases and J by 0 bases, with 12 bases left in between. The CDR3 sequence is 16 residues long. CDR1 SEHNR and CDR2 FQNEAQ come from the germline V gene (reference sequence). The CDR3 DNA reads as TGTGCCAGCAGCTTGCTAGCGCAGAGCTCCTACAATGAGCAGTTCTTC. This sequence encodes CASSLLAQSSYNEQFF.

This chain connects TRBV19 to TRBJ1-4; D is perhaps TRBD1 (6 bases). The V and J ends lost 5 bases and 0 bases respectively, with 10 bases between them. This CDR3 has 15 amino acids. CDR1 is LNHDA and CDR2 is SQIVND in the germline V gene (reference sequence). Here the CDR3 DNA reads TGTGCCAGTAGTGCGACAGGTGCAACTAATGAAAAACTGTTTTTT. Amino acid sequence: CASSATGATNEKLFF.

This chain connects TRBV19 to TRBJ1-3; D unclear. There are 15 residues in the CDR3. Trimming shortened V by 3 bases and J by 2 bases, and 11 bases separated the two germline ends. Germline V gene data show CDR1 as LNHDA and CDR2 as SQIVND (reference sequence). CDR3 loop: CASSITQLTGNTIYF. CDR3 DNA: TGTGCCAGTAGTATTACACAACTAACTGGAAACACCATATATTTT.

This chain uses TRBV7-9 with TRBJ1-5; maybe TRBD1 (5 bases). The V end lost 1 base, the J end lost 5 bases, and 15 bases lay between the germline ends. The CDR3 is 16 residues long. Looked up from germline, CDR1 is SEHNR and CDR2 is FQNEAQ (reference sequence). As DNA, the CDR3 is TGTGCCAGCAGCTTAGGGATGGCCCCGGGGGATCAGCCCCAGCATTTT. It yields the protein CASSLGMAPGDQPQHF.

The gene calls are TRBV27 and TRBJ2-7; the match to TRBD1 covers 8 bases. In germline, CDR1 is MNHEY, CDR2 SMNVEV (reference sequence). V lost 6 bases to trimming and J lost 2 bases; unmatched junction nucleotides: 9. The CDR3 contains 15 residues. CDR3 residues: CASRPGQGFPYEQYF. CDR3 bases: TGTGCCAGCAGACCCGGACAGGGCTTTCCCTACGAGCAGTACTTC.

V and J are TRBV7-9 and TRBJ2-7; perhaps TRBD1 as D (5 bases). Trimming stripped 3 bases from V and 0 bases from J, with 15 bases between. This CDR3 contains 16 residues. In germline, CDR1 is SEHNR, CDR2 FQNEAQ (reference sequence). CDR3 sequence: CASSFRLQTVSYEQYF. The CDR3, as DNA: TGTGCCAGCAGCTTTCGCCTGCAGACAGTCTCCTACGAGCAGTACTTC.

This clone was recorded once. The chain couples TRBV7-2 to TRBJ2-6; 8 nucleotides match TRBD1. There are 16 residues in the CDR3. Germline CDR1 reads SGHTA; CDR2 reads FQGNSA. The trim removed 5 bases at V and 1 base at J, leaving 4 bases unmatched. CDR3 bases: TGTGCCAGCAGCCTAACAGGGGGATCTGGGGCCAACGTCCTGACTTTC. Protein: CASSLTGGSGANVLTF.

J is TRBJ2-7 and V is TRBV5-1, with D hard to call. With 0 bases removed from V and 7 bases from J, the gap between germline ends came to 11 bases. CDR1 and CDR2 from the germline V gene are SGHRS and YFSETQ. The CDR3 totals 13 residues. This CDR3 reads CASSLVSAKEQYF. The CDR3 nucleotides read TGCGCCAGCAGCTTGGTCTCAGCTAAAGAGCAGTACTTC.

In nucleotides, the CDR3 is TGTGCCAGCAGTTTAGGGACAGGGTTCTACGAGCAGTACTTC. Amino acids: CASSLGTGFYEQYF. The chain employs TRBV27 and TRBJ2-7, with TRBD1 identical over 9 bases. Germline V gene data show CDR1 as MNHEY and CDR2 as SMNVEV (reference sequence). The CDR3 runs 14 residues. The V and J ends lost 2 bases and 3 bases, in that order; junction bases with no gene match: 2.

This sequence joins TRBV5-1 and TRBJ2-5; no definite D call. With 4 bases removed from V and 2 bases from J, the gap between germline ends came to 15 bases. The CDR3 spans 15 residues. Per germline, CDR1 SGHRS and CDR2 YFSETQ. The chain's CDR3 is CASSGGRRTQETQYF. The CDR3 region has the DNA TGCGCCAGCAGCGGCGGACGGAGAACTCAAGAGACCCAGTACTTC.

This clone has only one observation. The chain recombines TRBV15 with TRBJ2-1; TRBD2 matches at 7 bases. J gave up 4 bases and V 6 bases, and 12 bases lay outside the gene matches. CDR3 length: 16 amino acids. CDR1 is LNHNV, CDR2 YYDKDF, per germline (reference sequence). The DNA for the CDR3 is TGTGCCACCAGGAGGGGACTACTAGACATTTACAATGAGCAGTTCTTC. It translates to CATRRGLLDIYNEQFF.

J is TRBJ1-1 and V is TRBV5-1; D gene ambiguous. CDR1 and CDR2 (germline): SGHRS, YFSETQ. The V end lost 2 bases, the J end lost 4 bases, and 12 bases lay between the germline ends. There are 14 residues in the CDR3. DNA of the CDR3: TGCGCCAGCAGCTTAAGGCCCCTCGGCACTGAAGCTTTCTTT. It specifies CASSLRPLGTEAFF.

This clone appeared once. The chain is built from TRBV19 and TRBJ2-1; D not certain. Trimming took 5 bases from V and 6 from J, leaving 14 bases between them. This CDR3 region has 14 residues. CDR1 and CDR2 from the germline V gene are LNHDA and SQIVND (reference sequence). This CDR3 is CASSFRTITNEQFF. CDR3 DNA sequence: TGTGCCAGTAGTTTCCGGACCATTACCAATGAGCAGTTCTTC.

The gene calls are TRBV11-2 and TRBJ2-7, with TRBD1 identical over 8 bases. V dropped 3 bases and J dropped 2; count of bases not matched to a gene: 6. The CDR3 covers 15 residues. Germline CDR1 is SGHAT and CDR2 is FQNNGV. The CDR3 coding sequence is TGTGCCAGCAGCTTCCGGTCAGGGGGCCCCTACGAGCAGTACTTC. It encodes CASSFRSGGPYEQYF.

DNA of the CDR3: TGTGCCAGCAGTTTATTCGCAGGGGGAGACACTGAAGCTTTCTTT. It yields the protein CASSLFAGGDTEAFF. The chain joins TRBV28 to TRBJ1-1; 7 bases fit TRBD1. The germline CDR1 and CDR2 sequences are MDHEN and SYDVKM. This CDR3 contains 15 residues. The junction had 5 bases not matched to a gene; V was cut back by 1 base and J by 3 bases.

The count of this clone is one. For the CDR3, the DNA is TGTGCCAGCAGCGTGAGAGCTAGCGGGGGCCTCTACGAGCAGTACTTC. This gives the protein CASSVRASGGLYEQYF. This chain links TRBV9 with TRBJ2-7; 10 bases align to TRBD2. Germline values: CDR1 SGDLS, CDR2 YYNGEE. Trimming cost V 2 bases and J 3 bases; bases outside gene matches: 8. This CDR3 contains 16 residues.

The CDR3 sequence: CSAKTTGGPRSGANVLTF. The DNA of the CDR3 is TGCAGCGCTAAAACGACAGGGGGACCCCGCTCTGGGGCCAACGTCCTGACTTTC. The chain combines TRBV29-1 with TRBJ2-6; 9 bases align to TRBD1. Germline V gene data show CDR1 as SQVTM and CDR2 as ANQGSEA. V lost 7 bases to trimming and J lost 0 bases; unmatched junction nucleotides: 13. CDR3 length: 18 residues. The variable domain in full, completed from reference TRBV29-1 and TRBJ2-6, reads SAVISQKPSRDICQRGTSLTIQCQVDSQVTMMFWYRQQPGQSLTLIATANQGSEATYESGFVIDKFPISRPNLTFSTLTVSNMSPEDSSIYLCSAKTTGGPRSGANVLTFGAGSRLTVL.

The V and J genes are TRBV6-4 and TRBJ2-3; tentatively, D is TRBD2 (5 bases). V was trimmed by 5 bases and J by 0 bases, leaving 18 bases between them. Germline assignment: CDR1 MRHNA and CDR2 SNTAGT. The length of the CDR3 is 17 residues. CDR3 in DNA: TGTGCCAGCAGTTTGAGCGGTGGGCATACTAGCACAGATACGCAGTATTTT. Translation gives CASSLSGGHTSTDTQYF.

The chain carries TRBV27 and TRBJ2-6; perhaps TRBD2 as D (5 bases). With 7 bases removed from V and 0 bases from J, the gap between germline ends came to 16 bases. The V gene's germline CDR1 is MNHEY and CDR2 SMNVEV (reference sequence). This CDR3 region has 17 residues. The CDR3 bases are TGTGCCAGCACCATAGGAGGTTGGGGCTCTGGGGCCAACGTCCTGACTTTC. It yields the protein CASTIGGWGSGANVLTF.

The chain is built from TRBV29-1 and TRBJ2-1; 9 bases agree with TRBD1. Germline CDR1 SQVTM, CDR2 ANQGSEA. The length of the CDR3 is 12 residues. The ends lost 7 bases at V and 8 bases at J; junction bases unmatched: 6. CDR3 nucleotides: TGCAGCGCCGGGGGACAGGGCGATGAGCAGTTCTTC. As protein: CSAGGQGDEQFF.

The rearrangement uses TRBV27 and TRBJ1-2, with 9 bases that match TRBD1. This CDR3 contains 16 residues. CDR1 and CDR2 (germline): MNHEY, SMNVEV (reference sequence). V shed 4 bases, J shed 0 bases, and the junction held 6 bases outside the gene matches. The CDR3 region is CASSYLGQGTNYGYTF. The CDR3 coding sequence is TGTGCCAGCAGTTACCTAGGACAGGGGACTAACTATGGCTACACCTTC.

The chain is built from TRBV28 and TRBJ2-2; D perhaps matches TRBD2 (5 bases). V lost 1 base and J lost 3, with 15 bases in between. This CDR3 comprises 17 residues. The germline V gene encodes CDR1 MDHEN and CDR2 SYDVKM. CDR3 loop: CASSLSYPVGDTGELFF. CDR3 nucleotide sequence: TGTGCCAGCAGTTTATCCTACCCTGTCGGGGACACCGGGGAGCTGTTTTTT.

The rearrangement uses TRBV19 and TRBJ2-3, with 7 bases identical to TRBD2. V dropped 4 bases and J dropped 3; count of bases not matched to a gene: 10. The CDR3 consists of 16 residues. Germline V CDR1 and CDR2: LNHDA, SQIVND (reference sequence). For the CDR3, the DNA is TGTGCCAGTAGTAAAGGCCCTAGCGGAGTGACAGATACGCAGTATTTT. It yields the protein CASSKGPSGVTDTQYF.

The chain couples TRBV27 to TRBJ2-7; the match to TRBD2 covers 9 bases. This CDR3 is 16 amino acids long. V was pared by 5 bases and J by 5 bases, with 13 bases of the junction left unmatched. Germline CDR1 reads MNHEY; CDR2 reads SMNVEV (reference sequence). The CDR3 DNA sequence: TGTGCCAGCAGTGCAATCCGACTAGCGGCAGCTAACGAGCAGTACTTC. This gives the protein CASSAIRLAAANEQYF.

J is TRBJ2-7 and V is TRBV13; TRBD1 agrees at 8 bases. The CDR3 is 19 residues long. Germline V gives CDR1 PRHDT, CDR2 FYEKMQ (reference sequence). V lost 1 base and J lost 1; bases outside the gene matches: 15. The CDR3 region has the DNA TGTGCCAGCAGCTTAGTTGGCCCAAACCGGGACAGGTTTTCCTACGAGCAGTACTTC. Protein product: CASSLVGPNRDRFSYEQYF.

CDR3 region: CASGRQGHTEAFF. The CDR3 DNA follows: TGTGCCAGCGGAAGACAGGGCCACACTGAAGCTTTCTTT. The J gene is TRBJ1-1, the V gene TRBV6-1; the match to TRBD1 covers 7 bases. Germline V gives CDR1 MNHNS, CDR2 SASEGT. V gave up 8 bases and J gave up 3 bases; unmatched junction bases: 6. The CDR3 extends over 13 amino acids.

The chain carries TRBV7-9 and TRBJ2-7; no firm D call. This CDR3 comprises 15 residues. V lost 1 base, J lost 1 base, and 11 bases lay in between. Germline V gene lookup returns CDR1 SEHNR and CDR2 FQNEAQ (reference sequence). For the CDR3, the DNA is TGTGCCAGCAGCTTAGGGACGGCCAGATCCTACGAGCAGTACTTC. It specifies CASSLGTARSYEQYF. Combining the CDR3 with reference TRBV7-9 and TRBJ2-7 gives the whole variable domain DTGVSQNPRHKITKRGQNVTFRCDPISEHNRLYWYRQTLGQGPEFLTYFQNEAQLEKSRLLSDRFSAERPKGSFSTLEIQRTEQGDSAMYLCASSLGTARSYEQYFGPGTRLTVT.